The 10 T cell receptor beta chains reported below all come from one sample, sequenced in a study of cytomegalovirus exposure and HLA in healthy donors. PCR involved 60 Vbeta and 13 Jbeta primers. Only in-frame clones appear in the TCRdb table, and some are missing; sequencing was by immunoSEQ multiplex PCR. The repertoire table contains some 30,000 clones. The source material was PBMCs. The source is a female donor in good health and CMV-seronegative.

The V gene is TRBV4-1, the J gene TRBJ1-1, with 10 bases matching TRBD1. The CDR3 has 16 amino acids. The junction had 12 bases not matched to a gene; V was cut back by 10 bases and J by 1 base. Germline V gene data show CDR1 as MGHRA and CDR2 as YSYEKL. CDR3 region: CATKAGTGVGNTEAFF. The CDR3 DNA reads as TGCGCCACCAAGGCAGGGACAGGGGTGGGGAACACTGAAGCTTTCTTT.

V and J are TRBV30 and TRBJ1-5, with D maybe TRBD1 (5 bases). The CDR3 has 13 amino acids. Germline V gene sequence: CDR1 GTSNPN, CDR2 SVGIG (reference sequence). Trimming stripped 0 bases from V and 9 bases from J, with 12 bases between. DNA for the CDR3: TGTGCCTGGAGTGTTAGGGGTAATGGGCCCCAGCATTTT. Translation gives CAWSVRGNGPQHF. The full variable domain, in which reference TRBV30 and TRBJ1-5 provide the parts outside the CDR3, is SQTIHQWPATLVQPVGSPLSLECTVEGTSNPNLYWYRQAAGRGLQLLFYSVGIGQISSEVPQNLSASRPQDRQFILSSKKLLLSDSGFYLCAWSVRGNGPQHFGDGTRLSIL.

The chain carries TRBV6-5 and TRBJ2-7; 9 bases line up with TRBD1. With V trimmed by 5 bases and J by 4 bases, 6 bases remained unmatched. The CDR3 runs to 14 residues. From germline, CDR1 is MNHEY and CDR2 SVGAGI. The CDR3 sequence: CASSEPDRGYEQYF. The CDR3 nucleotides read TGTGCCAGCAGTGAACCGGACAGGGGTTACGAGCAGTACTTC.

This chain joins TRBV19 and TRBJ1-6, with 7 positions matching TRBD1. Germline V lookup: CDR1 LNHDA, CDR2 SQIVND (reference sequence). J lost 7 bases, V lost 1 base, and 1 base had no gene match. The CDR3 is 14 residues long. CDR3 region: CASSIAQGNSPLHF. The DNA for the CDR3 is TGTGCCAGTAGTATAGCACAGGGGAATTCACCCCTCCACTTT.

The V and J genes are TRBV7-2 and TRBJ1-2; D may be TRBD1 (5 bases). Germline CDR1 SGHTA, CDR2 FQGNSA. The CDR3 contains 14 residues. V was cut by 10 bases and J by 4 bases, with 19 bases left in between. The CDR3 coding sequence is TGTGCCATCTCCACCGGGGGACGGCTCTATGGCTACACCTTC. Its protein product is CAISTGGRLYGYTF.

The V gene is TRBV19, the J gene TRBJ2-3; 7 bases agree with TRBD1. The CDR3 is 13 amino acids. Germline CDR1 reads LNHDA; CDR2 reads SQIVND (reference sequence). J was trimmed by 1 base and V by 8 bases; bases with no gene match: 3. The DNA for the CDR3 is TGTGCCAGTGGACAGGTCGGCACAGATACGCAGTATTTT. Its protein product is CASGQVGTDTQYF.

The J gene is TRBJ1-5, the V gene TRBV19, with D unresolved. V lost 5 bases and J 3 bases, leaving 5 bases between the germline ends. Germline lookup yields CDR1 LNHDA and CDR2 SQIVND (reference sequence). The CDR3 contains 12 residues. The CDR3 reads CASSPINQPQHF. Here the CDR3 DNA reads TGTGCCAGTAGTCCAATCAATCAGCCCCAGCATTTT. Full variable domain (outside the CDR3, taken from reference TRBV19 and TRBJ1-5): DGGITQSPKYLFRKEGQNVTLSCEQNLNHDAMYWYRQDPGQGLRLIYYSQIVNDFQKGDIAEGYSVSREKKESFPLTVTSAQKNPTAFYLCASSPINQPQHFGDGTRLSIL.

The gene calls are TRBV4-3 and TRBJ1-6; 10 positions match TRBD1. The V gene end was trimmed by 1 base and the J gene end by 2 bases; junction bases not matched to a gene: 8. This CDR3 is built from 19 residues. CDR1 and CDR2 (germline): LGHNA, YSLEER. The CDR3: CASSQAAGQGIAYNSPLHF. The CDR3 nucleotides are TGCGCCAGCAGCCAAGCTGCGGGACAGGGGATTGCCTATAATTCACCCCTCCACTTT.

CDR3 residues: CASSLGEGPYNEQFF. DNA for the CDR3: TGCGCCAGCAGCTTGGGGGAGGGACCCTACAATGAGCAGTTCTTC. The chain joins TRBV5-1 to TRBJ2-1; 7 positions agree with TRBD2. Losses at the gene ends were 0 bases for V and 2 bases for J; bases not matched to a gene: 2. The CDR3 has 15 residues. Germline-derived CDR1 and CDR2 are SGHRS and YFSETQ. Variable domain in full (rest from reference TRBV5-1 and TRBJ2-1): KAGVTQTPRYLIKTRGQQVTLSCSPISGHRSVSWYQQTPGQGLQFLFEYFSETQRNKGNFPGRFSGRQFSNSRSEMNVSTLELGDSALYLCASSLGEGPYNEQFFGPGTRLTVL.

J is TRBJ1-1 and V is TRBV19; no reliable D call. CDR1 is LNHDA and CDR2 is SQIVND in the germline V gene (reference sequence). The length of the CDR3 is 13 residues. Trimming pared 4 bases from V and 5 bases from J, leaving 11 bases between. The DNA of the CDR3 is TGTGCCAGTAGTAACGGACTCGTAACTGAAGCTTTCTTT. It encodes CASSNGLVTEAFF.